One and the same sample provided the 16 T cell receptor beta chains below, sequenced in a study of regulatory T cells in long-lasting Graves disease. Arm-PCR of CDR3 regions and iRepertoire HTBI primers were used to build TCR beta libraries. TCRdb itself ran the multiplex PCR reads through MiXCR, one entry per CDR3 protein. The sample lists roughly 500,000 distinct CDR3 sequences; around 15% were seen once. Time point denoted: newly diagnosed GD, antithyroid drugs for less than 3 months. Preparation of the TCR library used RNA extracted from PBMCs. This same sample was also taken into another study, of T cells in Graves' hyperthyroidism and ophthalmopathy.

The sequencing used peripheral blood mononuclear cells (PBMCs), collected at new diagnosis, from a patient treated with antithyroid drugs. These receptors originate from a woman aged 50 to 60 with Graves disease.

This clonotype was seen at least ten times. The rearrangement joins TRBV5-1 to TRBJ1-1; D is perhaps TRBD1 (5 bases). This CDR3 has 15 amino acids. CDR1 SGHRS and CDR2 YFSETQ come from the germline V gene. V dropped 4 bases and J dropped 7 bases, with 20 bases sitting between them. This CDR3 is CASSARPTRQIEAFF. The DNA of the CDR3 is TGCGCCAGCAGCGCTAGACCTACCCGACAGATTGAAGCTTTCTTT.

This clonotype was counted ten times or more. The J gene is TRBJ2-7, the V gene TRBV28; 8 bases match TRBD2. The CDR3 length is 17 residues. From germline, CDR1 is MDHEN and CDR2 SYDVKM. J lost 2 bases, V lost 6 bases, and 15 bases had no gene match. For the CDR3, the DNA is TGTGCCAGCAGCGGTGGCAGGGCCGGCGGGAGGACCTACGAGCAGTACTTC. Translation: CASSGGRAGGRTYEQYF.

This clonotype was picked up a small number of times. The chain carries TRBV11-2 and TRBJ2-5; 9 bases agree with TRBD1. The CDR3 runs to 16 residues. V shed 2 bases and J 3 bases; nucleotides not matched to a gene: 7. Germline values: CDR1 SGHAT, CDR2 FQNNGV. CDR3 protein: CASSLTGTGYEETQYF. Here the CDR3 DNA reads TGTGCCAGCAGCTTAACCGGGACAGGGTACGAAGAGACCCAGTACTTC.

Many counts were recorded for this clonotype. CDR3 region: CASSHWRDPGYEQYF. The CDR3 DNA reads as TGTGCCAGCAGCCATTGGCGGGATCCGGGTTACGAGCAGTACTTC. The V gene is TRBV7-2, the J gene TRBJ2-7; D perhaps matches TRBD2 (6 bases). The CDR3 is 15 residues long. V shed 5 bases and J shed 4 bases, with 18 bases lying between them. Germline CDR1 is SGHTA and CDR2 is FQGNSA. The whole variable domain, remainder taken from reference TRBV7-2 and TRBJ2-7, is GAGVSQSPSNKVTEKGKDVELRCDPISGHTALYWYRQSLGQGLEFLIYFQGNSAPDKSGLPSDRFSAERTGGSVSTLTIQRTQQEDSAVYLCASSHWRDPGYEQYFGPGTRLTVT.

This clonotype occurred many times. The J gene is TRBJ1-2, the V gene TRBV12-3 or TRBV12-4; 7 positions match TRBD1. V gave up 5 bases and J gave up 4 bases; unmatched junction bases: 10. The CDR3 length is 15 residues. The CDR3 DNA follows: TGTGCCAGCAGTCCAACGGAGGGGGCTTTCTATGGCTACACCTTC. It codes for CASSPTEGAFYGYTF.

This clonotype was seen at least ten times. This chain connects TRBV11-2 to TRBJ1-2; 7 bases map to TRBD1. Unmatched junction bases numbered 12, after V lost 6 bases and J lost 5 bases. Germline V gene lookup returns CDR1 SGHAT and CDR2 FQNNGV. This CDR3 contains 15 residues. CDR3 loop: CASRHLQDRSYGYTF. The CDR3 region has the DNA TGTGCCAGCAGGCACCTCCAGGACAGGTCTTATGGCTACACCTTC.

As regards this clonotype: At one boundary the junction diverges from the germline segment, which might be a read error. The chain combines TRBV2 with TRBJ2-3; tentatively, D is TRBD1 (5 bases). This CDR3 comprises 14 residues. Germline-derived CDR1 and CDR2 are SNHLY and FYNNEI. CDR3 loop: CASSEYRGTGTQYF. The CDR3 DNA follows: TGTGCCAGCAGTGAATATAGGGGCACAGGTACGCAGTATTTT. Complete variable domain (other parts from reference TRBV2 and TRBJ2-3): EPEVTQTPSHQVTQMGQEVILRCVPISNHLYFYWYRQILGQKVEFLVSFYNNEISEKSEIFDDQFSVERPDGSNFTLKIRSTKLEDSAMYFCASSEYRGTGTQYFGPGTRLTVL.

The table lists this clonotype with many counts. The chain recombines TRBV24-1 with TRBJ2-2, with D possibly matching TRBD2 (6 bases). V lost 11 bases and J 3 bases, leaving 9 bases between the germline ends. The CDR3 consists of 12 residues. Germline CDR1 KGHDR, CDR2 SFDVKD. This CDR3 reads CAIRRDTGELFF. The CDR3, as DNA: TGTGCCATCCGGAGGGACACCGGGGAGCTGTTTTTT.

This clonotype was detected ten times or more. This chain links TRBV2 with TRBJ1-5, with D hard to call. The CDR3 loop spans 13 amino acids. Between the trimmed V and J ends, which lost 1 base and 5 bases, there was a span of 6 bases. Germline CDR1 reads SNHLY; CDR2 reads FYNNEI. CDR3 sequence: CASSEVVYQPQHF. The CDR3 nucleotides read TGTGCCAGCAGTGAAGTGGTGTATCAGCCCCAGCATTTT. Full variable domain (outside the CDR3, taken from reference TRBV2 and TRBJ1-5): EPEVTQTPSHQVTQMGQEVILRCVPISNHLYFYWYRQILGQKVEFLVSFYNNEISEKSEIFDDQFSVERPDGSNFTLKIRSTKLEDSAMYFCASSEVVYQPQHFGDGTRLSIL.

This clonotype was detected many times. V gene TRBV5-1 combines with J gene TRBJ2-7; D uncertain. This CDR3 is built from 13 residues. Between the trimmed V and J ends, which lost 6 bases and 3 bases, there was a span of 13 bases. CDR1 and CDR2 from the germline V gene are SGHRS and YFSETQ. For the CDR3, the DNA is TGCGCCAGCACCCACCCCGGCAGCTACGAGCAGTACTTC. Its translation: CASTHPGSYEQYF.

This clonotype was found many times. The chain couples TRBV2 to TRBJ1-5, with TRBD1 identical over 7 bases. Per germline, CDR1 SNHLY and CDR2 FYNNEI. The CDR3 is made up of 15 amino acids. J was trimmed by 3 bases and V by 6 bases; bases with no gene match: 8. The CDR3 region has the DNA TGTGCCAGCAGAGACGATGGGACAGCCAATCAGCCCCAGCATTTT. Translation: CASRDDGTANQPQHF.

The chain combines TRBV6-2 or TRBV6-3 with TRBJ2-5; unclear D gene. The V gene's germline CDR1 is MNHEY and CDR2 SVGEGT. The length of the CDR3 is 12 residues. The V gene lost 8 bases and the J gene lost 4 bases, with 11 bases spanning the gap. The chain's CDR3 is CASGRLVETQYF. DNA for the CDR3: TGTGCCAGCGGCAGACTGGTAGAGACCCAGTACTTC.

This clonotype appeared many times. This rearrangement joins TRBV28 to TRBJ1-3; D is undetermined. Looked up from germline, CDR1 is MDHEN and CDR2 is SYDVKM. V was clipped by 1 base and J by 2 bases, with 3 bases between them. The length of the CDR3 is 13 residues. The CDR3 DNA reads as TGTGCCAGCAGTTTATCAGCTGGAAACACCATATATTTT. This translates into CASSLSAGNTIYF.

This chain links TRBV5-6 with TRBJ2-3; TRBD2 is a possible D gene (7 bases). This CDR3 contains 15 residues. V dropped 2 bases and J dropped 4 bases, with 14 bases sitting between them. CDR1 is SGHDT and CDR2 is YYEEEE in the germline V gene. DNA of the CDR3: TGTGCCAGCAGCTTACAGAGGGGGGGTCCAGATACGCAGTATTTT. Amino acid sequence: CASSLQRGGPDTQYF.

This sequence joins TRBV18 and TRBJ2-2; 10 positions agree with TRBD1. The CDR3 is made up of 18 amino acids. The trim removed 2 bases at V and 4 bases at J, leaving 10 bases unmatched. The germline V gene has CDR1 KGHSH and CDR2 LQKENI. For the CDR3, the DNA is TGTGCCAGCTCACCATATCGTCCGGGACAGGGGTTCACCGGGGAGCTGTTTTTT. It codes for CASSPYRPGQGFTGELFF. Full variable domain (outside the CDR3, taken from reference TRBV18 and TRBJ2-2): NAGVMQNPRHLVRRRGQEARLRCSPMKGHSHVYWYRQLPEEGLKFMVYLQKENIIDESGMPKERFSAEFPKEGPSILRIQQVVRGDSAAYFCASSPYRPGQGFTGELFFGEGSRLTVL.

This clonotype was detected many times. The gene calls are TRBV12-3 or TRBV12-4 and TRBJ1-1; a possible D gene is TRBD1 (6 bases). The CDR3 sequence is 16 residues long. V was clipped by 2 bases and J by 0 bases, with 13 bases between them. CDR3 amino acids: CASSLSYRVMNTEAFF. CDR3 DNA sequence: TGTGCCAGCAGTTTAAGTTACAGGGTCATGAACACTGAAGCTTTCTTT.